This is a list of T cell receptor beta chains from one sample in a study of blood T cell repertoires in COVID-19. Measured with immunoSEQ multiplex PCR; TCRdb has only the in-frame clones, and not every one. The top ten clones hold 8.1% of a sample with 150,000 to 200,000 clones, 60% to 85% of them seen once. Sequenced input: peripheral blood. The receptors come from a man in his sixties with acute or convalescent COVID-19. Each CDR3 is given with its conserved first and last residue. D genes are given only for firm matches. Clone size appears in some rows only: once, few, many, or a class for an expanded clone.

TRBJ2-7	TRBV6-5	-	-	TGTGCCAGCAGTTACTCCCATCCTAGGAGGGACGAGCAGTACTTC	CASSYSHPRRDEQYF
TRBJ2-3	TRBV5-6	-	-	TGTGCCAGCAGCCCTAGCACAGATACGCAGTATTTT	CASSPSTDTQYF
TRBJ2-7	TRBV6-1	-	-	TGTGCCAGCAGGGTGGTGGGCAGCTACGAGCAGTACTTC	CASRVVGSYEQYF
TRBJ1-2	TRBV14	-	-	TGTGCCAGCAGCCAAGAAACGGGGATCTATGGCTACACCTTC	CASSQETGIYGYTF
TRBJ2-1	TRBV1	-	-	TGCACCAGCAGCCAAGAACGTCTAGATTACAATGAGCAGTTCTTC	CTSSQERLDYNEQFF
TRBJ2-1	TRBV19	-	TRBD1	TGTGCCAGTAGAGTTGGGGGACAGGTCATGAATGAGCAGTTCTTC	CASRVGGQVMNEQFF
TRBJ1-1	TRBV10-1	-	-	TGCGCCAGCAGTGAGTCGACTATGTGGGGGGTCACTGAAGCTTTCTTT	CASSESTMWGVTEAFF
TRBJ2-6	TRBV11-2	-	TRBD1	TGTGCCAGCAGCTTAGGGCAGGGGGTCTCTGGGGCCAACGTCCTGACTTTC	CASSLGQGVSGANVLTF
TRBJ1-6	TRBV5-1	few	-	TGCGCCAGCAGCTACGAGAGACAGGCGAATTCACCCCTCCACTTT	CASSYERQANSPLHF
TRBJ1-4	TRBV28	-	-	TGTGCCAGCAGTCCCCTCGACAGACCTAATGAAAAACTGTTTTTT	CASSPLDRPNEKLFF
TRBJ2-7	TRBV6-2/TRBV6-3	once	-	TGTGCCAGCAGTTACGGGCCGCGTCAGGCCTACGAGCAGTACTTC	CASSYGPRQAYEQYF
TRBJ1-2	TRBV7-8	many	-	TGTGCCAGCAGCTTAGTTTTTGGACACCGACCGACTAACTATGGCTACACCTTC	CASSLVFGHRPTNYGYTF
TRBJ1-2	TRBV9	-	-	TGTGCCAGCAGCGTAGGACTAGGGGTCGACTATGGCTACACCTTC	CASSVGLGVDYGYTF
TRBJ2-6	TRBV12-5	-	-	TGTGCTAGTGGTTTGGACAGGGTGACAGGGGCCAACGTCCTGACTTTC	CASGLDRVTGANVLTF
TRBJ1-3	TRBV4-1	-	TRBD1	TGCGCCAGCAGCCAGGACAGGATTTCTGGAAACACCATATATTTT	CASSQDRISGNTIYF
TRBJ2-7	TRBV29-1	-	TRBD1	TGCAGCGTTGAAGTGTTAGGGGGACAGAGCTACGAGCAGTACTTC	CSVEVLGGQSYEQYF